This note documents a single T cell receptor (beta chain) sequence. The data belong to a study of blood T cell repertoires in COVID-19. Study overall: T cells, B-cell-depleted T cells, or PBMCs provided the cDNA or gDNA that served as material.

Only in-frame clones appear in the TCRdb table, and some are missing; sequencing was by immunoSEQ multiplex PCR. The sample contains approximately 190,000 clones, around 84% of which appear only once. Sequences were obtained from peripheral blood. The origin of this receptor is a young man with active or convalescent COVID-19.

The CDR3 DNA reads as TGTGCCAGCAGCCATATGCAGGGGGACACTGAAGCTTTCTTT. This sequence encodes CASSHMQGDTEAFF. The chain recombines TRBV3-1 (or the pseudogene TRBV3-2) with TRBJ1-1, with 7 nucleotides matching TRBD1. The CDR3 covers 14 residues. CDR1 and CDR2 from the germline V gene are LGHDT and YNNKEL (reference sequence). Losses at the gene ends were 3 bases for V and 3 bases for J; bases not matched to a gene: 4.